These 31 T cell receptor beta chains share one sample of origin, sequenced in a study of T cells in Graves' hyperthyroidism and ophthalmopathy. The CDR3 regions of TCR beta were amplified from RNA transcripts. The TCR CDR3 was amplified in a first-round RT-PCR using the HTBI primer set. TCRdb reanalysed the multiplex PCR reads using MiXCR and keeps one entry per CDR3 protein. The sample contains approximately 380,000 distinct CDR3 sequences, more than 13% of which appear only once. The sequenced sample consisted of blood. The receptor source for this set is a man aged 50-59 years with Graves' ophthalmopathy.

This clonotype has a handful of counts. V gene TRBV20-1 combines with J gene TRBJ2-1, with 8 bases that match TRBD1. This CDR3 is built from 13 residues. The V gene end was trimmed by 4 bases and the J gene end by 8 bases; junction bases not matched to a gene: 7. Germline V CDR1 and CDR2: DFQATT, SNEGSKA (reference sequence). CDR3 DNA sequence: TGCAGTGCTAACCCAGGGGGCCGAGATGAGCAGTTCTTC. Translated, it gives CSANPGGRDEQFF.

Many counts were recorded for this clonotype. CDR3 DNA: TGCAGTGCTAGAGATCGAGGTCCGGCCATCCCTGAGCAGTTCTTC. As protein: CSARDRGPAIPEQFF. The chain uses TRBV20-1 and TRBJ2-1; no firm D call. The germline V gene has CDR1 DFQATT and CDR2 SNEGSKA (reference sequence). The V and J ends lost 0 bases and 9 bases respectively, with 18 bases between them. The CDR3 contains 15 residues.

This clonotype has at least ten counts. The chain links TRBV30 to TRBJ2-3; 13 bases line up with TRBD2. V shed 3 bases, J shed 4 bases, and the junction held 1 base outside the gene matches. CDR3 length: 14 residues. Germline V lookup: CDR1 GTSNPN, CDR2 SVGIG (reference sequence). This CDR3 is CAWRLAGGSDTQYF. CDR3 coding DNA: TGTGCCTGGAGACTAGCGGGAGGGTCAGATACGCAGTATTTT.

In this sample, this clonotype turned up many times. The chain joins TRBV7-2 to TRBJ2-5; D remains unclear. The CDR3 is 15 amino acids. CDR1 SGHTA and CDR2 FQGNSA come from the germline V gene. V gave up 1 base and J gave up 5 bases, with 14 bases separating them. The CDR3 loop is CASSLEHLSRETQYF. The CDR3 DNA follows: TGTGCCAGCAGCTTAGAACACCTGAGTAGGGAGACCCAGTACTTC.

The J gene is TRBJ2-5, the V gene TRBV29-1; D is undetermined. The V and J ends lost 2 bases and 5 bases respectively, with 12 bases between them. The CDR3 has 13 amino acids. Germline CDR1 SQVTM, CDR2 ANQGSEA. The CDR3 reads CSVELGYGETQYF. The DNA for the CDR3 is TGCAGCGTTGAACTGGGGTACGGGGAGACCCAGTACTTC.

This clonotype was seen ten or more times. The chain uses TRBV5-1 and TRBJ2-1, with a weak D call TRBD1 (6 bases). This CDR3 region has 16 residues. From germline, CDR1 is SGHRS and CDR2 YFSETQ. Trimming shortened V by 4 bases and J by 0 bases, and 14 bases separated the two germline ends. CDR3 bases: TGCGCCAGCAGCGATACCGACAGGAGCTCCTACAATGAGCAGTTCTTC. Amino acid sequence: CASSDTDRSSYNEQFF.

In this sample, this clonotype turned up many times. This chain connects TRBV20-1 to TRBJ1-5, with 7 positions matching TRBD1. The CDR3 totals 16 residues. The germline V gene has CDR1 DFQATT and CDR2 SNEGSKA (reference sequence). J was trimmed by 1 base and V by 4 bases; bases with no gene match: 10. CDR3 DNA sequence: TGCAGTGCTACCCGGGACAGCGGCGGGAGCAATCAGCCCCAGCATTTT. Residues: CSATRDSGGSNQPQHF.

This clonotype has only a few counts. This chain joins TRBV20-1 and TRBJ1-1; a possible D gene is TRBD1 (6 bases). The V gene's germline CDR1 is DFQATT and CDR2 SNEGSKA (reference sequence). Trimming took 0 bases from V and 1 from J, leaving 12 bases between them. The CDR3 covers 15 residues. The CDR3 spells CSARDFRTANTEAFF. The CDR3 DNA follows: TGCAGTGCTAGAGATTTCAGGACAGCGAACACTGAAGCTTTCTTT.

This clonotype was counted ten times or more. This sequence joins TRBV3-1 and TRBJ2-4; no reliable D call. V was shortened by 8 bases and J by 0 bases, with 11 bases between the two germline ends. The CDR3 consists of 14 residues. Germline CDR1 LGHDT, CDR2 YNNKEL (reference sequence). The CDR3, as DNA: TGTGCCAGCGGAGAAAGCGTAGCCAAAAACATTCAGTACTTC. Protein product: CASGESVAKNIQYF. Full variable domain (missing parts from reference TRBV3-1 and TRBJ2-4): DTAVSQTPKYLVTQMGNDKSIKCEQNLGHDTMYWYKQDSKKFLKIMFSYNNKELIINETVPNRFSPKSPDKAHLNLHINSLELGDSAVYFCASGESVAKNIQYFGAGTRLSVL.

The gene calls are TRBV5-1 and TRBJ1-1; no reliable D call. Germline CDR1 is SGHRS and CDR2 is YFSETQ. CDR3 length: 14 residues. Trimming removed 2 bases at V and 3 bases at J, with 11 bases between. The CDR3 loop is CASSFWGRDTEAFF. CDR3 nucleotide sequence: TGCGCCAGCAGCTTCTGGGGTCGAGACACTGAAGCTTTCTTT. Full variable domain (remainder filled in from reference TRBV5-1 and TRBJ1-1): KAGVTQTPRYLIKTRGQQVTLSCSPISGHRSVSWYQQTPGQGLQFLFEYFSETQRNKGNFPGRFSGRQFSNSRSEMNVSTLELGDSALYLCASSFWGRDTEAFFGQGTRLTVV.

In this sample, this clonotype turned up many times. The genes are TRBV28 and TRBJ1-5; 9 positions match TRBD1. The CDR3 loop spans 19 amino acids. The germline gives CDR1 MDHEN, CDR2 SYDVKM. With V trimmed by 5 bases and J by 2 bases, 16 bases remained unmatched. Here the CDR3 reads CASSPDRGFWDRGNQPQHF. The CDR3 DNA follows: TGTGCCAGCAGTCCCGATCGGGGATTTTGGGACAGGGGCAATCAGCCCCAGCATTTT.

The J gene is TRBJ2-3, the V gene TRBV20-1, with TRBD2 matching 15 bases. Germline CDR1 is DFQATT and CDR2 is SNEGSKA (reference sequence). V lost 5 bases and J lost 3; bases outside the gene matches: 12. This CDR3 has 18 amino acids. The CDR3 nucleotides are TGCAGTGCTGGATTCTCCTGGACTAGCGGGAGGGGGACAGATACGCAGTATTTT. The encoded protein is CSAGFSWTSGRGTDTQYF.

Concerning this clonotype: The junction departs from the called germline gene at one end, perhaps through a read error. The genes are TRBV19 and TRBJ2-3, with 7 bases fitting TRBD2. Looked up from germline, CDR1 is LNHDA and CDR2 is SQIVND (reference sequence). The CDR3 length is 16 residues. CDR3 bases: TGTGCCGGTAGTATTAGGGCGGGAGAGGCCACAGATACGCAGTATTTT. It specifies CAGSIRAGEATDTQYF.

The CDR3 reads CATSDARGYGANVLTF. CDR3 in DNA: TGTGCCACCAGTGACGCCAGGGGGTACGGGGCCAACGTCCTGACTTTC. J is TRBJ2-6 and V is TRBV24-1; 7 nucleotides agree with TRBD1. V lost 4 bases to trimming and J lost 4 bases; unmatched junction nucleotides: 6. The CDR3 is 16 residues long. Germline CDR1 is KGHDR and CDR2 is SFDVKD.

This clonotype was detected ten times or more. The chain uses TRBV7-2 and TRBJ2-1, with D possibly TRBD1 on 6 matching bases. The V gene lost 8 bases and the J gene lost 0 bases, with 8 bases spanning the gap. The CDR3 is made up of 13 amino acids. The germline gives CDR1 SGHTA, CDR2 FQGNSA. The CDR3 nucleotides are TGTGCCAGCCGGGACACCTCCTACAATGAGCAGTTCTTC. Its protein product is CASRDTSYNEQFF. Looking up the rest from reference TRBV7-2 and TRBJ2-1 gives the full variable domain: GAGVSQSPSNKVTEKGKDVELRCDPISGHTALYWYRQSLGQGLEFLIYFQGNSAPDKSGLPSDRFSAERTGGSVSTLTIQRTQQEDSAVYLCASRDTSYNEQFFGPGTRLTVL.

In this sample, this clonotype turned up many times. The chain employs TRBV20-1 and TRBJ2-4; D may be TRBD2 (5 bases). Per germline, CDR1 DFQATT and CDR2 SNEGSKA (reference sequence). This CDR3 region has 12 residues. Trimming pared 6 bases from V and 9 bases from J, leaving 15 bases between. This CDR3 reads CSARTPRGIQYF. CDR3 bases: TGCAGTGCCCGGACCCCACGGGGCATTCAGTACTTC.

This clonotype came up many times. The genes are TRBV14 and TRBJ2-3, with 9 bases matching TRBD2. V gave up 0 bases and J gave up 2 bases; unmatched junction bases: 9. CDR1 SGHDN and CDR2 FVKESK come from the germline V gene. The CDR3 totals 18 residues. The CDR3 is CASSQDLGSGRLTDTQYF. The CDR3 DNA sequence: TGTGCCAGCAGCCAAGATCTCGGAAGCGGGAGGCTCACAGATACGCAGTATTTT.

This clonotype showed up many times. The V gene is TRBV12-3 or TRBV12-4, the J gene TRBJ2-1; TRBD2 might be the D (7 bases). V was pared by 6 bases and J by 4 bases, with 19 bases between. There are 16 residues in the CDR3. The CDR3: CASSTSGGGTYNEQFF. CDR3 DNA: TGTGCCAGCAGCACCTCGGGGGGCGGGACGTACAATGAGCAGTTCTTC.

In its sample, this clonotype was seen many times. The genes are TRBV11-2 and TRBJ2-2; D uncertain. From germline, CDR1 is SGHAT and CDR2 FQNNGV. This CDR3 region has 13 residues. The V end was cut by 6 bases, the J end by 6 bases, with 11 bases between. The DNA for the CDR3 is TGTGCCAGCAGACCACAGCAAGCCGGGGAGCTGTTTTTT. Translation: CASRPQQAGELFF.

In this sample, this clonotype turned up many times. CDR3 region: CASKTSGRGLNNEQFF. Written as DNA, the CDR3 is TGTGCCAGCAAGACTAGCGGGAGGGGATTGAACAATGAGCAGTTCTTC. J is TRBJ2-1 and V is TRBV11-3; 14 nucleotides line up with TRBD2. The CDR3 is 16 amino acids. The germline CDR1 and CDR2 sequences are SGHNT and YENEEA. Unmatched junction bases numbered 7, after V lost 7 bases and J lost 5 bases.

This clonotype was seen ten or more times. The chain couples TRBV20-1 to TRBJ1-2; D uncertain. Germline values: CDR1 DFQATT, CDR2 SNEGSKA (reference sequence). V lost 3 bases to trimming and J lost 6 bases, with 20 bases between them. This CDR3 region has 15 residues. CDR3 DNA sequence: TGCAGTGCTAGCGCCGGCGGGATCGGCGGGGATGGCTACACCTTC. Its protein product is CSASAGGIGGDGYTF.

The chain couples TRBV30 to TRBJ2-1; tentative D call: TRBD1 (6 bases). Deletions cut 1 base from V and 6 bases from J, with 13 bases between. Per the germline V gene, CDR1 is GTSNPN and CDR2 is SVGIG (reference sequence). CDR3 length: 14 residues. CDR3 sequence: CAWSGLGQFNEQFF. CDR3 DNA sequence: TGTGCCTGGAGTGGCCTCGGACAGTTCAATGAGCAGTTCTTC.

Notes on this clonotype: This clone may be a read error of a much larger clone one base away. V gene TRBV20-1 combines with J gene TRBJ2-1; 7 bases align to TRBD2. The CDR3 contains 13 residues. Per germline, CDR1 DFQATT and CDR2 SNEGSKA (reference sequence). In DNA, the CDR3 is TGCGGTGCTAGTTTGAGAGGGGAGGGTGAGCAGTTCTTC. Protein product: CGASLRGEGEQFF.

This clonotype was observed at least ten times. This chain connects TRBV6-2 or TRBV6-3 to TRBJ2-1, with TRBD1 matching over 9 bases. The CDR3 is made up of 15 amino acids. Germline V gene lookup returns CDR1 MNHEY and CDR2 SVGEGT. V lost 4 bases, J lost 11 bases, and 12 bases stayed unmatched. CDR3 in amino acids: CASSSGQGLLTKQFF. The CDR3 coding sequence is TGTGCCAGCAGTTCGGGACAGGGACTTTTGACCAAGCAGTTCTTC.

This chain uses TRBV7-9 with TRBJ2-1, with 9 bases matching TRBD2. V trimming: 2 bases; J trimming: 9 bases; junction bases outside the gene matches: 5. The CDR3 has 14 residues. Germline values: CDR1 SEHNR, CDR2 FQNEAQ (reference sequence). CDR3 sequence reads: CASSLPGLASEQFF. In nucleotides, the CDR3 is TGTGCCAGCAGCTTACCGGGACTAGCAAGTGAGCAGTTCTTC.

This clonotype was found a few times. J is TRBJ2-1 and V is TRBV7-9; 10 bases match TRBD2. J gave up 6 bases and V 5 bases, and 7 bases lay outside the gene matches. Germline lookup yields CDR1 SEHNR and CDR2 FQNEAQ (reference sequence). The CDR3 loop spans 15 amino acids. Here the CDR3 reads CASSPRTSGGNEQFF. The CDR3 coding sequence is TGTGCCAGCAGCCCCAGGACTAGCGGAGGCAATGAGCAGTTCTTC.

This sequence joins TRBV19 and TRBJ1-2; 7 positions agree with TRBD1. J gave up 4 bases and V 10 bases, and 15 bases lay outside the gene matches. The CDR3 has 15 residues. Germline lookup yields CDR1 LNHDA and CDR2 SQIVND (reference sequence). CDR3 sequence reads: CATNPGQSSRYGYTF. The CDR3 DNA follows: TGTGCCACGAACCCGGGACAGTCCTCTCGCTATGGCTACACCTTC.

This clonotype was seen ten or more times. This chain uses TRBV7-8 with TRBJ1-4; D remains ambiguous. CDR1 and CDR2 (germline): SGHVS, FQNEAQ. The CDR3 covers 14 residues. Deletions cut 1 base from V and 2 bases from J, with 5 bases between. The DNA of the CDR3 is TGTGCCAGCAGCTTAGGGTCCACTAATGAAAAACTGTTTTTT. It encodes CASSLGSTNEKLFF.

About this clonotype itself: This clone may be a read error of a much larger clone one base away. The V call is TRBV12-3 or TRBV12-4, the J call TRBJ2-7; no firm D call. The CDR3 extends over 12 amino acids. For the CDR3, the DNA is TGTGCCGGCAGTTTAAACTCCTACGAGCAGTACTTC. Translating it yields CAGSLNSYEQYF.

This clonotype has ten or more counts. The CDR3 nucleotides read TGTGCCAGCAGTTCGCAGGGGGCCGTTGGCAATCAGCCCCAGCATTTT. Protein product: CASSSQGAVGNQPQHF. This chain connects TRBV12-3 or TRBV12-4 to TRBJ1-5, with TRBD1 identical over 8 bases. The V segment lost 4 bases and the J segment 2 bases; nucleotides outside the gene matches: 7. CDR3 length: 16 amino acids.

This clonotype was counted a few times. The V gene is TRBV6-5, the J gene TRBJ2-7; D is unresolved. V lost 10 bases, J lost 2 bases, and 18 bases lay in between. Germline V gene sequence: CDR1 MNHEY, CDR2 SVGAGI. CDR3 length: 14 residues. CDR3 region: CATVPDGVAYEQYF. CDR3 sequence (DNA): TGTGCCACCGTACCGGATGGAGTCGCCTACGAGCAGTACTTC.